The following is a T cell receptor beta chain sequence with its context. Original processing methods: Amplification with reference gene primers provided the estimates of nucleated cell counts. Only in-frame clones appear in the TCRdb table, and some are missing; sequencing was by immunoSEQ multiplex PCR. That table gives V, J and clone size, and the DNA gave D and trimming. This sample carries over 200,000 clones, around 84% of them seen once, and the ten largest clones take over 4.5%. Germline lookup yields CDR1 MNHNS and CDR2 SASEGT. Trimming took off 2 bases at V and 6 bases at J, with 13 bases between the two ends. The CDR3 length is 15 residues. The data were obtained in a study of blood T cell repertoires in COVID-19. At the level of the study: The study drew acute and convalescent COVID-19 samples from the United States, Italy and Spain. PBMCs, B-cell-depleted T cells, or T cells were the source of the cDNA or gDNA that made up the material.

Input material: peripheral blood. The rearrangement uses TRBV6-1 and TRBJ2-2; D perhaps matches TRBD2 (5 bases). The sequence was collected from an elderly man with acute or convalescent COVID-19. The CDR3 protein is CASSETGEFAGELFF. CDR3 DNA sequence: TGTGCCAGCAGTGAAACCGGGGAGTTCGCCGGGGAGCTGTTTTTT.